The 32 T cell receptor beta chains below were found in one sample sequenced in a study of cytomegalovirus exposure and HLA in healthy donors. The primer mix had 60 Vbeta and 13 Jbeta primers. Profiled with immunoSEQ multiplex PCR; TCRdb holds only in-frame clones, not every one. The data include 180,000 or so clones; the top ten clones carry less than 0.85%. The sequenced material came from PBMCs. The receptors stem from a boy aged 5-17 years in good health and CMV-seronegative.

The rearrangement uses TRBV7-8 and TRBJ1-5; D unresolved. The CDR3 has 16 residues. Per germline, CDR1 SGHVS and CDR2 FQNEAQ. V gave up 1 base and J gave up 3 bases, with 13 bases separating them. The CDR3 sequence: CASSLEGGKANQPQHF. The CDR3 DNA is TGTGCCAGCAGCTTAGAAGGCGGAAAGGCCAATCAGCCCCAGCATTTT.

The gene calls are TRBV28 and TRBJ2-7; 12 nucleotides match TRBD2. The CDR3 totals 16 residues. J lost 4 bases, V lost 2 bases, and 6 bases had no gene match. The germline V gene has CDR1 MDHEN and CDR2 SYDVKM. The DNA for the CDR3 is TGTGCCAGCAGTTTAGCCCTACTAGCGGGGGGATACGAGCAGTACTTC. It encodes CASSLALLAGGYEQYF.

The chain links TRBV6-5 to TRBJ1-4; D possibly corresponds to TRBD1 (5 bases). Germline CDR1 MNHEY, CDR2 SVGAGI. Trimming removed 5 bases from V and 8 bases from J, with 15 bases in between. The CDR3 spans 14 residues. In nucleotides, the CDR3 is TGTGCCAGCAGTCCCCTAAGGGGTGGCGAAAAACTGTTTTTT. Amino acids: CASSPLRGGEKLFF.

The J gene is TRBJ2-6, the V gene TRBV10-3; D possibly corresponds to TRBD1 (6 bases). Germline lookup yields CDR1 ENHRY and CDR2 SYGVKD. CDR3 length: 14 amino acids. The V gene lost 6 bases and the J gene lost 3 bases, with 9 bases spanning the gap. The CDR3 region is CAISTGLGANVLTF. The CDR3 DNA is TGTGCCATCAGCACAGGGCTTGGGGCCAACGTCCTGACTTTC.

The J gene is TRBJ1-2, the V gene TRBV13, with D unresolved. Germline lookup yields CDR1 PRHDT and CDR2 FYEKMQ (reference sequence). Trimming cost V 11 bases and J 8 bases, with 30 bases left between them. There are 16 residues in the CDR3. In DNA form, the CDR3 reads TGTGCCGGATCGCTTTGGGCGGGAAACAACTTGGGGGGCTACACCTTC. The encoded protein is CAGSLWAGNNLGGYTF.

The rearrangement joins TRBV7-8 to TRBJ2-1; D is unresolved. This CDR3 has 12 amino acids. Germline CDR1 reads SGHVS; CDR2 reads FQNEAQ. V gave up 1 base and J gave up 13 bases, with 11 bases separating them. The CDR3 region is CASSLVPGSQFF. Here the CDR3 DNA reads TGTGCCAGCAGCTTAGTTCCGGGTTCCCAGTTCTTC.

This rearrangement joins TRBV7-7 to TRBJ2-7; a possible D gene is TRBD2 (6 bases). The CDR3 length is 13 residues. The germline V and J ends were trimmed by 3 bases and 6 bases, with 12 bases remaining between them. Germline V lookup: CDR1 SSHAT, CDR2 FNYEAQ (reference sequence). DNA for the CDR3: TGTGCCAGCAGCTTGGAGGGCTTTAGCGAGCAGTACTTC. Encoded protein: CASSLEGFSEQYF.

This chain joins TRBV28 and TRBJ1-4, with TRBD1 as a possible D gene (6 bases). CDR3 size: 14 residues. Trimming shortened V by 3 bases and J by 6 bases, and 11 bases separated the two germline ends. Germline V CDR1 and CDR2: MDHEN, SYDVKM. CDR3 sequence (DNA): TGTGCCAGCAGTTTCCGAAACAGGGATGAAAAACTGTTTTTT. Translated: CASSFRNRDEKLFF.

Here the CDR3 DNA reads TGTGCCAGCTCACCACAGGGGAGCAATCAGCCCCAGCATTTT. Protein: CASSPQGSNQPQHF. The V gene is TRBV18, the J gene TRBJ1-5; a weak D match, TRBD1 (5 bases). The V gene's germline CDR1 is KGHSH and CDR2 LQKENI. The V end lost 1 base, the J end lost 1 base, and 5 bases lay between the germline ends. CDR3 length equals 14 residues.

The chain has TRBV7-9 and TRBJ2-5; no firm D call. Germline V lookup: CDR1 SEHNR, CDR2 FQNEAQ (reference sequence). This CDR3 is built from 17 residues. The V end lost 1 base, the J end lost 1 base, and 16 bases lay between the germline ends. The CDR3 DNA reads TGTGCCAGCAGCTTAGACCCTCTTGTTACGGTCCAAGAGACCCAGTACTTC. Encoded protein: CASSLDPLVTVQETQYF.

The chain couples TRBV28 to TRBJ1-1; D is perhaps TRBD1 (5 bases). The germline CDR1 and CDR2 sequences are MDHEN and SYDVKM. Trimming took off 3 bases at V and 8 bases at J, with 10 bases between the two ends. The CDR3 has 12 residues. CDR3 amino acids: CASSFLGGEAFF. The CDR3 DNA is TGTGCCAGCAGTTTCCTGGGGGGAGAAGCTTTCTTT.

The genes are TRBV10-3 and TRBJ2-7; no reliable D call. From germline, CDR1 is ENHRY and CDR2 SYGVKD. There are 14 residues in the CDR3. Deletions cut 3 bases from V and 5 bases from J, with 14 bases between. CDR3 nucleotide sequence: TGTGCCATCAGTGACTACAGTGTCCAGAACGAGCAGTACTTC. This codes for CAISDYSVQNEQYF.

This rearrangement joins TRBV25-1 to TRBJ2-2, with D hard to call. This CDR3 has 13 residues. CDR1 is MGHDK and CDR2 is SYGVNS in the germline V gene. Deletions cut 3 bases from V and 2 bases from J, with 4 bases between. This CDR3 is CASSDSNTGELFF. The DNA of the CDR3 is TGTGCCAGCAGTGACAGTAACACCGGGGAGCTGTTTTTT.

The V call is TRBV13, the J call TRBJ2-1; 9 nucleotides agree with TRBD2. V lost 7 bases, J lost 7 bases, and 8 bases stayed unmatched. The CDR3 sequence is 14 residues long. Germline loops: CDR1 PRHDT, CDR2 FYEKMQ (reference sequence). CDR3 nucleotide sequence: TGTGCCAGCATGGGTAGCGGGGGTCTAAATGAGCAGTTCTTC. Its protein product is CASMGSGGLNEQFF.

The gene calls are TRBV7-9 and TRBJ1-6; 9 nucleotides agree with TRBD1. V lost 3 bases, J lost 6 bases, and 3 bases stayed unmatched. This CDR3 spans 15 amino acids. Germline CDR1 and CDR2: SEHNR and FQNEAQ (reference sequence). The CDR3 sequence: CASSLGQGSNSPLHF. Written as DNA, the CDR3 is TGTGCCAGCAGCTTGGGACAGGGAAGTAATTCACCCCTCCACTTT.

This rearrangement joins TRBV4-1 to TRBJ1-3; 8 bases match TRBD1. J lost 2 bases, V lost 3 bases, and 6 bases had no gene match. Per the germline V gene, CDR1 is MGHRA and CDR2 is YSYEKL. This CDR3 is 16 amino acids long. CDR3 in DNA: TGCGCCAGCAGCCATCCGACAGGGGCTGCTGGAAACACCATATATTTT. Translation gives CASSHPTGAAGNTIYF.

The gene calls are TRBV6-5 and TRBJ2-7; TRBD1 agrees at 9 bases. The CDR3 spans 12 residues. V was pared by 6 bases and J by 6 bases, with 3 bases of the junction left unmatched. Germline CDR1 is MNHEY and CDR2 is SVGAGI. CDR3 amino acids: CASRDRGSEQYF. CDR3 DNA sequence: TGTGCCAGCAGGGACAGGGGAAGCGAGCAGTACTTC.

CDR3 in amino acids: CASSLPSVRASTDTQYF. DNA for the CDR3: TGCGCCAGCAGCTTGCCTAGCGTTAGAGCTAGCACAGATACGCAGTATTTT. The chain is built from TRBV5-1 and TRBJ2-3; weak D call: TRBD2 (6 bases). The V end was cut by 1 base, the J end by 0 bases, with 15 bases between. The CDR3 length is 17 residues. Germline assignment: CDR1 SGHRS and CDR2 YFSETQ. The variable domain in full, with the rest retrieved from reference TRBV5-1 and TRBJ2-3, is KAGVTQTPRYLIKTRGQQVTLSCSPISGHRSVSWYQQTPGQGLQFLFEYFSETQRNKGNFPGRFSGRQFSNSRSEMNVSTLELGDSALYLCASSLPSVRASTDTQYFGPGTRLTVL.

The rearrangement links TRBV9 to TRBJ2-5, with TRBD2 identical over 8 bases. The length of the CDR3 is 15 residues. V lost 2 bases to trimming and J lost 2 bases; unmatched junction nucleotides: 5. Germline V gene sequence: CDR1 SGDLS, CDR2 YYNGEE. The CDR3 here is CASSVFASGQETQYF. The CDR3 DNA reads as TGTGCCAGCAGCGTTTTTGCTAGCGGGCAAGAGACCCAGTACTTC.

V usage is TRBV19 and J usage is TRBJ2-1; 7 positions agree with TRBD2. V trimming: 7 bases; J trimming: 5 bases; junction bases outside the gene matches: 11. The germline CDR1 and CDR2 sequences are LNHDA and SQIVND (reference sequence). CDR3 length: 15 residues. The CDR3 reads CASKLGRAGDNEQFF. The CDR3 DNA reads as TGTGCCAGTAAATTAGGCCGGGCGGGGGACAATGAGCAGTTCTTC.

The chain uses TRBV5-1 and TRBJ1-1; D uncertain. Germline CDR1 is SGHRS and CDR2 is YFSETQ. The V and J ends lost 1 base and 4 bases respectively, with 8 bases between them. The CDR3 is 13 residues long. CDR3 DNA sequence: TGCGCCAGCAGCTTGATTCTAGGCACTGAAGCTTTCTTT. Its translation: CASSLILGTEAFF. The variable domain in full, with the rest retrieved from reference TRBV5-1 and TRBJ1-1, is KAGVTQTPRYLIKTRGQQVTLSCSPISGHRSVSWYQQTPGQGLQFLFEYFSETQRNKGNFPGRFSGRQFSNSRSEMNVSTLELGDSALYLCASSLILGTEAFFGQGTRLTVV.

A word on this clone: The identical CDR3 is also encoded by other nucleotide sequences in the sample. The chain links TRBV7-2 to TRBJ2-7, with 10 positions matching TRBD2. Per germline, CDR1 SGHTA and CDR2 FQGNSA. The CDR3 contains 15 residues. Losses at the gene ends were 1 base for V and 1 base for J; bases not matched to a gene: 1. The DNA of the CDR3 is TGTGCCAGCAGCTTAGGGACTAGCGGATCCTACGAGCAGTACTTC. Its protein product is CASSLGTSGSYEQYF.

The chain carries TRBV15 and TRBJ2-7, with 8 positions matching TRBD2. CDR3 length: 14 residues. Germline CDR1 reads LNHNV; CDR2 reads YYDKDF (reference sequence). J gave up 7 bases and V 3 bases, and 8 bases lay outside the gene matches. The CDR3 nucleotides are TGTGCCACCAGCAGCCCCGGGGGGGCAAAAGAGCAGTACTTC. This codes for CATSSPGGAKEQYF.

The J gene is TRBJ1-5, the V gene TRBV10-2, with no clear D. Germline V lookup: CDR1 WSHSY, CDR2 SAAADI. There are 15 residues in the CDR3. V was trimmed by 4 bases and J by 0 bases, leaving 10 bases between them. In DNA form, the CDR3 reads TGCGCCAGCAGTGTTGATTGGGCTAGCAATCAGCCCCAGCATTTT. This encodes CASSVDWASNQPQHF.

The V and J genes are TRBV4-1 and TRBJ1-1, with D possibly matching TRBD1 (6 bases). V lost 1 base, J lost 1 base, and 19 bases lay in between. This CDR3 contains 18 residues. Germline V gene data show CDR1 as MGHRA and CDR2 as YSYEKL. In DNA form, the CDR3 reads TGCGCCAGCAGCCAAGCTGAACAGGGATCGAGTCGGAACACTGAAGCTTTCTTT. It translates to CASSQAEQGSSRNTEAFF.

This chain uses TRBV5-4 with TRBJ1-3, with D possibly TRBD1 on 6 matching bases. Per germline, CDR1 SGHNT and CDR2 YYREEE (reference sequence). The CDR3 contains 14 residues. V lost 3 bases, J lost 2 bases, and 9 bases lay in between. The CDR3 sequence: CASSSTGTGNTIYF. The CDR3 DNA reads as TGTGCCAGCAGCTCTACAGGGACTGGAAACACCATATATTTT.

The genes are TRBV7-8 and TRBJ2-7; D remains ambiguous. CDR3 length equals 12 residues. With 5 bases removed from V and 6 bases from J, the gap between germline ends came to 11 bases. Germline V CDR1 and CDR2: SGHVS, FQNEAQ. In DNA, the CDR3 is TGTGCCAGCAGCGAGCTGGAGTCCGAGCAGTACTTC. Translating it yields CASSELESEQYF.

This chain joins TRBV30 and TRBJ1-2; tentative D call: TRBD1 (5 bases). The CDR3 sequence is 13 residues long. Per the germline V gene, CDR1 is GTSNPN and CDR2 is SVGIG (reference sequence). With 3 bases removed from V and 4 bases from J, the gap between germline ends came to 12 bases. The CDR3 nucleotides read TGTGCCTGGAGCCGACAGCTCCCCTATGGCTACACCTTC. Protein: CAWSRQLPYGYTF.

The rearrangement links TRBV30 to TRBJ1-6; the match to TRBD1 covers 7 bases. The CDR3 runs 14 residues. V shed 5 bases and J 9 bases; nucleotides not matched to a gene: 10. The germline CDR1 and CDR2 sequences are GTSNPN and SVGIG (reference sequence). CDR3 DNA: TGTGCCTGGGGGGGCCCAGGGGGGCGTTCACCCCTCCACTTT. Protein: CAWGGPGGRSPLHF. The entire variable domain, with the rest obtained from reference TRBV30 and TRBJ1-6, is as follows: SQTIHQWPATLVQPVGSPLSLECTVEGTSNPNLYWYRQAAGRGLQLLFYSVGIGQISSEVPQNLSASRPQDRQFILSSKKLLLSDSGFYLCAWGGPGGRSPLHFGNGTRLTVT.

The chain is built from TRBV6-5 and TRBJ2-7, with a tentative D call TRBD1 (5 bases). The V and J ends lost 5 bases and 5 bases respectively, with 16 bases between them. CDR1 and CDR2 (germline): MNHEY, SVGAGI. The CDR3 length is 14 residues. This chain's CDR3 is CASSRTLQGNEQYF. CDR3 coding DNA: TGTGCCAGCAGTCGTACTCTTCAGGGTAACGAGCAGTACTTC.

For the CDR3, the DNA is TGCGCCAGCAGCCTCGCCGAGGTCGGGTGGACAGGGCGAGATACTGAAGCTTTCTTT. It yields the protein CASSLAEVGWTGRDTEAFF. This chain joins TRBV4-1 and TRBJ1-1, with 8 bases lining up with TRBD1. CDR1 is MGHRA and CDR2 is YSYEKL in the germline V gene. The ends lost 4 bases at V and 5 bases at J; junction bases unmatched: 21. CDR3 length: 19 residues.

V and J are TRBV7-3 and TRBJ2-3; 10 bases are shared with TRBD1. V shed 4 bases and J 4 bases; nucleotides not matched to a gene: 14. Germline V gives CDR1 SGHTA, CDR2 FQGTGA. The CDR3 consists of 18 residues. The CDR3 nucleotides read TGTGCCAGCAGCTCCTATCCTGCGACAGGGGGCAACTCAGATACGCAGTATTTT. Encoded protein: CASSSYPATGGNSDTQYF.